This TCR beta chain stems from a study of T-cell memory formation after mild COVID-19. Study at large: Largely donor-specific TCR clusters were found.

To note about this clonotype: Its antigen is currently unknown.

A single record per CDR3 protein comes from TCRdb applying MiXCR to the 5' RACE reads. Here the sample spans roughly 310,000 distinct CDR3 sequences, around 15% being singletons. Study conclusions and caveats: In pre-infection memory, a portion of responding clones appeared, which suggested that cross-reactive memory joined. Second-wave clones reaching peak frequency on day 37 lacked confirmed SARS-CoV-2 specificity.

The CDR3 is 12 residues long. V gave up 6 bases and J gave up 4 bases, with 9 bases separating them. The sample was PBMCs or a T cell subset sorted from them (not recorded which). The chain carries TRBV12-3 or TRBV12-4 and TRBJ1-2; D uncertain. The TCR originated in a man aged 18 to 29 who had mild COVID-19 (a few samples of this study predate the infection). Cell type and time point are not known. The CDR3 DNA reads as TGTGCCAGCAGGGGTTTGGGCTATGGCTACACCTTC. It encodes CASRGLGYGYTF.